This TCR beta chain was recovered during a study of blood T cell repertoires in COVID-19. About the research overall: Some COVID-19 samples were acute and others convalescent; all came from the United States, Italy and Spain. PBMCs, B-cell-depleted T cells, or T cells provided the cDNA or gDNA that made up the material.

V was clipped by 6 bases and J by 3 bases; unmatched bases: 4. Looked up from germline, CDR1 is MNHEY and CDR2 is SVGAGI. The CDR3 has 13 residues. This clone was counted a single time. Original processing notes: How many nucleated cells were present was estimated from reference gene primer amplification. Libraries were prepared by immunoSEQ multiplex PCR; TCRdb keeps only in-frame clonotypes and omits some of them. V, J and clone size are taken as reported in that table, and D and trimming were inferred from the DNA itself. The repertoire holds some 110,000 clones, with 70% to 90% as singletons. The chain joins TRBV6-5 to TRBJ2-7, with 8 bases fitting TRBD1. Sample: peripheral blood. The receptor was isolated from a man in his forties with acute or convalescent COVID-19. CDR3 sequence reads: CASRSGQGYEQYF. The CDR3 nucleotides are TGTGCCAGCAGATCAGGACAGGGCTACGAGCAGTACTTC.